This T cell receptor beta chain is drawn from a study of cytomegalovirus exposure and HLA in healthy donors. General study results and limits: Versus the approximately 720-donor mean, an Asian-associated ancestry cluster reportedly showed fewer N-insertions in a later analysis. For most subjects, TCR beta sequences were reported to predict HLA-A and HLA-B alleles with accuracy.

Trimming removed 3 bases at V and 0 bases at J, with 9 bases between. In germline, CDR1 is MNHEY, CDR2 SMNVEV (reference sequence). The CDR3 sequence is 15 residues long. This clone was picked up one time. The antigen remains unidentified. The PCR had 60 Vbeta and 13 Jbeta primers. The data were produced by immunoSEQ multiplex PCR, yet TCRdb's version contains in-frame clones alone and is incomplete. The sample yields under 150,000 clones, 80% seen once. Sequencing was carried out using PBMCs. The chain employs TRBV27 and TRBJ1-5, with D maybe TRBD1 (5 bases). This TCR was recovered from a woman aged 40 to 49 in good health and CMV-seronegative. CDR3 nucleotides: TGTGCCAGCAGTTTCTCGACAGTTAGCAATCAGCCCCAGCATTTT. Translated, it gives CASSFSTVSNQPQHF.